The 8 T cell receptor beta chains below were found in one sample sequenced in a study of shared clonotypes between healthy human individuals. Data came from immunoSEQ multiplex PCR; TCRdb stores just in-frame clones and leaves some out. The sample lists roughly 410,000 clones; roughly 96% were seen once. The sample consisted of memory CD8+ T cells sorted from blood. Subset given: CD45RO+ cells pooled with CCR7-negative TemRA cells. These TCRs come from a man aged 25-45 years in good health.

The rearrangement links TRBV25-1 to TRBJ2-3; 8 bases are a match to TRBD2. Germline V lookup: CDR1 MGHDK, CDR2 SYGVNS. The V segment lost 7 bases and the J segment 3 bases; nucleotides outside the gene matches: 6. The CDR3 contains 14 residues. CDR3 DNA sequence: TGTGCCAGCAAGGTAGCGGGGAGGACAGATACGCAGTATTTT. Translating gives CASKVAGRTDTQYF.

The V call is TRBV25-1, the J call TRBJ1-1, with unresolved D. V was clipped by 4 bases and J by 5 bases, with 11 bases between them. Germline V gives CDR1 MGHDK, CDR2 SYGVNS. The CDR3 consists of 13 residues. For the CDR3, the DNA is TGTGCCAGCAGTGCTTGGACCCAAACTGAAGCTTTCTTT. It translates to CASSAWTQTEAFF.

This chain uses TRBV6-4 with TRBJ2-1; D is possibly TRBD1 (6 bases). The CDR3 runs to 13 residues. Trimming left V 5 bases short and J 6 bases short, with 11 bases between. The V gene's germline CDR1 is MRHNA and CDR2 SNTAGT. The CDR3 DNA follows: TGTGCCAGCAGTTTGCAACAGGGCAATGAGCAGTTCTTC. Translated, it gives CASSLQQGNEQFF.

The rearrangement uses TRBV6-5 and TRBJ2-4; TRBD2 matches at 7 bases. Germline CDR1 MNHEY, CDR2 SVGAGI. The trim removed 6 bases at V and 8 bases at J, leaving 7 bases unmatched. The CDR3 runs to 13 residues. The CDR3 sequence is CASSPGLEDIQYF. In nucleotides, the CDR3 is TGTGCCAGCAGCCCCGGACTAGAAGACATTCAGTACTTC.

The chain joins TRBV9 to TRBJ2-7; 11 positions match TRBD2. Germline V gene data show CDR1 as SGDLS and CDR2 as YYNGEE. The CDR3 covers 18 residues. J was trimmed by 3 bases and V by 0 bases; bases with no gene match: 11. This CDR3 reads CASSVGRLAGTSYYEQYF. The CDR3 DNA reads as TGTGCCAGCAGCGTAGGGCGACTAGCGGGAACTTCTTACTACGAGCAGTACTTC.

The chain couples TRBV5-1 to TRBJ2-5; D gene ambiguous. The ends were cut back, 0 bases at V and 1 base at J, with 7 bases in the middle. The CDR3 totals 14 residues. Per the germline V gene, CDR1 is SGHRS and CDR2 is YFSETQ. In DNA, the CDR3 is TGCGCCAGCAGCTTGGTCGGGTTCCAAGAGACCCAGTACTTC. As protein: CASSLVGFQETQYF.

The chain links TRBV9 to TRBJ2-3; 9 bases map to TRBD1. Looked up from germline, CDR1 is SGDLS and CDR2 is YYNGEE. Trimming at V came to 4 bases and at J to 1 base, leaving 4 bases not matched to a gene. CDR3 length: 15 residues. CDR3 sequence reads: CASSLRTGGTDTQYF. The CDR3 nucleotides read TGTGCCAGCAGCCTACGGACAGGGGGCACAGATACGCAGTATTTT.

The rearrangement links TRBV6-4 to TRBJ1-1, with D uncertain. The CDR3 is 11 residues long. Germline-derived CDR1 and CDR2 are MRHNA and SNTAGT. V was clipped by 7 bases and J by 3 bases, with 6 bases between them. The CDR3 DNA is TGTGCCAGCATCTTACACACTGAAGCTTTCTTT. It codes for CASILHTEAFF.